Below, one TCR beta chain is given with its context. The antigen remains undetermined. The diagnosis combined clinical symptoms, thyroxine, TRAb, thyroid ultrasound and orbital computed tomography scans. The data stem from a study of Graves' ophthalmopathy and Graves' hyperthyroidism. Study-wide results and caveats: Blood also carried most expanded thyroid clonotypes exceeding 0.001 frequency. Sensitivity reached roughly 88% and specificity around 81% for a 13-signature model separating ophthalmopathy from stable hyperthyroidism.

RNA transcripts provided the template for amplifying TCR beta CDR3 regions. The library came from an HTBI-primed first-round RT-PCR and a second-round multiplex PCR. TCRdb fed the multiplex PCR reads into MiXCR, producing one record per CDR3 protein. In the table there are about 740,000 distinct CDR3 sequences, 35% to 50% of which are singletons. Germline V gene data show CDR1 as MGHDK and CDR2 as SYGVNS. The V end was cut by 11 bases, the J end by 10 bases, with 18 bases between. The CDR3 totals 13 residues. The chain joins TRBV25-1 to TRBJ1-6, with a tentative D call TRBD1 (5 bases). The source is an adult man with Graves' ophthalmopathy. The sequencing sample was made of peripheral blood. Here the CDR3 DNA reads TGTGCCTGGGCCGGGGGGTTCAGGTCACCCCTCCACTTT. Amino acid sequence: CAWAGGFRSPLHF.